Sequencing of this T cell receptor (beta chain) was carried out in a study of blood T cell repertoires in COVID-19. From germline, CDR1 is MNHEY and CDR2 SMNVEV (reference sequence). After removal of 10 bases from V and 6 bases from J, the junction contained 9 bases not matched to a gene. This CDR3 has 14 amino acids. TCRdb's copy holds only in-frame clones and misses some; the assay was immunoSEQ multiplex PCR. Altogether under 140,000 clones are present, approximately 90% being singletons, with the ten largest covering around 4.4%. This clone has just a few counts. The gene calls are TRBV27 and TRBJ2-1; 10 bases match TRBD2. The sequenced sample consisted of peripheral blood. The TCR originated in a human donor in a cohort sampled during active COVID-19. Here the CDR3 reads CATSSSGRGNEQFF. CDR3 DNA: TGTGCCACCTCCTCTAGCGGGAGAGGCAATGAGCAGTTCTTC.